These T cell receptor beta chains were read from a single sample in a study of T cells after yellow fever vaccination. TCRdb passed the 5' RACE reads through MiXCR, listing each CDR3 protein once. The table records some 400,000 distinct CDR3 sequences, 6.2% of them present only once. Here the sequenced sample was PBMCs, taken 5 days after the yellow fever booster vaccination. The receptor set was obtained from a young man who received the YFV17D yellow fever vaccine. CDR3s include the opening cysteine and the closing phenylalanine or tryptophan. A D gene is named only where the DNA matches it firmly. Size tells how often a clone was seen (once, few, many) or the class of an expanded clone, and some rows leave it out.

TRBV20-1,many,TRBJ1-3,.,CSASFDAGNTIYF,TGCAGTGCTAGTTTCGACGCTGGAAACACCATATATTTT
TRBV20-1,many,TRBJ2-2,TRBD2,CSARELAATGELFF,TGCAGTGCTAGAGAACTAGCGGCCACCGGGGAGCTGTTTTTT
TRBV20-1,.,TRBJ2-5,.,CSAPTELETQYF,TGCAGTGCCCCTACAGAACTTGAGACCCAGTACTTC
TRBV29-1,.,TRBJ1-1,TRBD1,CSARQGGYTEAFF,TGCAGCGCAAGACAGGGGGGGTACACTGAAGCTTTCTTT
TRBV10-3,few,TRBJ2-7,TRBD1,CAISESRSGGYEQYF,TGTGCCATCAGTGAGTCGAGGTCAGGGGGCTACGAGCAGTACTTC
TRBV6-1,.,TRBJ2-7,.,CASLFRTGAYSYEQYF,TGTGCCAGCCTATTTAGGACTGGCGCGTACTCCTACGAGCAGTACTTC
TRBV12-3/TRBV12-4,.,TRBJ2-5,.,CASEGVGETQYF,TGTGCCAGCGAGGGAGTCGGGGAGACCCAGTACTTC
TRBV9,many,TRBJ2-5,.,CASSGPMGETQYF,TGTGCCAGCAGCGGCCCCATGGGTGAGACCCAGTACTTC
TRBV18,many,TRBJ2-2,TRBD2,CASSPGLAGDPGELFF,TGTGCCAGCTCACCAGGACTAGCGGGAGACCCCGGGGAGCTGTTTTTT
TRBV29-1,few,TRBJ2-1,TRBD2,CSVEASGRANEQFF,TGCAGCGTTGAAGCTAGCGGGAGGGCCAATGAGCAGTTCTTC
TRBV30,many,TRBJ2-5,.,CAWMGGPGQTQYF,TGTGCCTGGATGGGTGGACCAGGCCAGACCCAGTACTTC
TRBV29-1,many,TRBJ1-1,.,CSVETTRNTEAFF,TGCAGCGTTGAGACTACCCGGAACACTGAAGCTTTCTTT
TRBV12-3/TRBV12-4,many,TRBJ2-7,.,CASSLAGRDYEQYF,TGTGCCAGCAGTTTAGCGGGACGGGACTACGAGCAGTACTTC
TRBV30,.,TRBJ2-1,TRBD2,CAWTGPAGLINEQFF,TGTGCCTGGACCGGACCAGCGGGATTGATCAATGAGCAGTTCTTC
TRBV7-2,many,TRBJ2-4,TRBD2,CATARDSLSGRTNIQYF,TGTGCCACAGCCCGGGACTCCCTTAGCGGGAGGACGAACATTCAGTACTTC
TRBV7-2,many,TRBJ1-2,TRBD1,CASSLQGGDDYGYTF,TGTGCCAGCAGCTTACAGGGGGGAGATGACTATGGCTACACCTTC
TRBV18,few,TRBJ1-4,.,CASSERGTADNEKLFF,TGTGCCAGCTCAGAGAGAGGCACAGCCGATAATGAAAAACTGTTTTTT
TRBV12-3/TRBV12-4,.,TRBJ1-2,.,CASSWGPSGYTF,TGTGCCAGCAGTTGGGGACCGTCTGGCTACACCTTC
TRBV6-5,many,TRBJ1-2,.,CASSYTLDGSKGGYTF,TGTGCCAGCAGTTACACCTTAGACGGCTCGAAGGGGGGCTACACCTTC
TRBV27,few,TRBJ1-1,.,CASRWRGHTEAFF,TGTGCCAGCCGATGGCGCGGGCACACTGAAGCTTTCTTT
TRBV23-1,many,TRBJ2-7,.,CASSRARLPTSYEQYF,TGCGCCAGCAGTCGAGCAAGGCTCCCCACCTCCTACGAGCAGTACTTC
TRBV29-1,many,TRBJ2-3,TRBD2,CSVEQAGGPDTQYF,TGCAGCGTTGAACAAGCGGGAGGGCCTGATACGCAGTATTTT
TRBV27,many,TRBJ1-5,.,CASSLISNQPQHF,TGTGCCAGCAGTTTGATCAGCAATCAGCCCCAGCATTTT
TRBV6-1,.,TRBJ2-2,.,CASGVTGNTGELFF,TGTGCCAGCGGGGTTACAGGGAACACCGGGGAGCTGTTTTTT
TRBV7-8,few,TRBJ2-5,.,CVSCDVTPETQYF,TGTGTTAGTTGCGACGTCACGCCGGAGACCCAGTACTTC
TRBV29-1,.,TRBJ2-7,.,CSVDLGTYEQYF,TGCAGCGTTGATCTGGGGACCTACGAGCAGTACTTC
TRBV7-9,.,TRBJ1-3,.,CASTKRGFSGNTIYF,TGTGCCAGCACCAAGAGGGGCTTCTCTGGAAACACCATATATTTT